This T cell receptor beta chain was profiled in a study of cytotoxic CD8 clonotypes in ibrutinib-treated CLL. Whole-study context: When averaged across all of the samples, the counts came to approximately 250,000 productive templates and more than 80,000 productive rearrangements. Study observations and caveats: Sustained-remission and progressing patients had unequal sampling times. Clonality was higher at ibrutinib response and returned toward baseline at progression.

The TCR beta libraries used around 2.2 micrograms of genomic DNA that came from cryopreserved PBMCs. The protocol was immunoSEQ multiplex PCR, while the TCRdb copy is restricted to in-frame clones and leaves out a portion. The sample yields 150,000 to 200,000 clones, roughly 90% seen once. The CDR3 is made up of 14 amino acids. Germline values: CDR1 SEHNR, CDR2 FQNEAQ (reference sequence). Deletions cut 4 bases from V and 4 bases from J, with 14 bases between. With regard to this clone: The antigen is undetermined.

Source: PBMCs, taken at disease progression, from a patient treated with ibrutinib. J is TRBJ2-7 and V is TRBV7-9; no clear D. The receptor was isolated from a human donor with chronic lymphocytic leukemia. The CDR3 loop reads CASSYSEYGYEQYF. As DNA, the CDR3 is TGTGCCAGCAGCTATTCGGAGTATGGGTACGAGCAGTACTTC.